The rows below give T cell receptor beta chains drawn from one sample of a study of neurological immune-mediated disorders. TCRdb reprocessed the 5' RACE reads via MiXCR and lists one record per CDR3 protein. The table records about 19,000 distinct CDR3 sequences, roughly 2.7% of them present only once. The sequenced material came from PBMCs. These receptors all stem from a woman aged 18-29 years with multiple sclerosis. The CDR3 runs from the conserved cysteine through the conserved F or W. Not all rows give a size; the values are once, few, many and, for expanded clones, a class.

- | TRBJ2-1 | TRBV20-1 | CSAREGGRTNEQFF
many | TRBJ1-6 | TRBV3-1 | CASSQDSGFRNFSPLHF
many | TRBJ2-7 | TRBV20-1 | CSAPGDYTYEQYF
few | TRBJ2-1 | TRBV11-3 | CASSRGAPCNEQFF
many | TRBJ1-2 | TRBV9 | CASKSGITNYGYTF
many | TRBJ2-1 | TRBV24-1 | CATSDVQPGHNEQFF
many | TRBJ2-1 | TRBV3-1 | CASSPETYNEQFF
many | TRBJ2-1 | TRBV3-1 | CASSQGIYNEQFF
many | TRBJ2-5 | TRBV10-3 | CAISAGQQETQYF
many | TRBJ1-1 | TRBV28 | CASSYVENTEAFF
many | TRBJ2-3 | TRBV10-3 | CASLTSGGNTQYF
many | TRBJ1-2 | TRBV12-3/TRBV12-4 | CASSSSGALGYTF
many | TRBJ2-5 | TRBV5-6 | CASKLAGGETQYF
many | TRBJ2-5 | TRBV7-2 | CASSSRGGETQYF
many | TRBJ2-5 | TRBV11-3 | CASSSGGGETQYF
many | TRBJ1-2 | TRBV27 | CASRDWGYGYTF
many | TRBJ2-2 | TRBV20-1 | CSANVQRSRTGELFF
many | TRBJ1-6 | TRBV27 | CASSTRWGYNSPLHF
many | TRBJ2-7 | TRBV7-9 | CASSFLQGADEQYF
many | TRBJ2-7 | TRBV5-5 | CASSLDRDTEQYF
many | TRBJ1-1 | TRBV20-1 | CSAEGQGFEAFF
many | TRBJ2-1 | TRBV14 | CASSQVKGGSYNEQFF
many | TRBJ2-3 | TRBV2 | CASSEARGSGGDTQYF
many | TRBJ2-2 | TRBV2 | CASSEARGPGELFF
many | TRBJ1-2 | TRBV20-1 | CSAKVMGAVGYGYTF
many | TRBJ2-7 | TRBV4-2 | CASSQDLAVSYEQYF
many | TRBJ1-1 | TRBV20-1 | CSARAFTGQEAFF
many | TRBJ1-5 | TRBV20-1 | CSAQLAGTGNQPQHF
many | TRBJ2-2 | TRBV5-1 | CASSLEGIHNTGELFF
- | TRBJ2-1 | TRBV25-1 | CASSIMRGEVGNNEQFF
many | TRBJ2-5 | TRBV18 | CASSERERESQYF
medium-sized | TRBJ2-5 | TRBV7-6 | CASSSPDRGETQYF
many | TRBJ1-2 | TRBV3-1 | CASSRDRGQLGYGYTF
many | TRBJ2-3 | TRBV20-1 | CSARTPGAGGHTDTQYF
many | TRBJ2-2 | TRBV7-7 | CASSPFRQAPTGELFF
many | TRBJ2-1 | TRBV7-7 | CASSFSGSNEQFF
- | TRBJ1-1 | TRBV12-3/TRBV12-4 | CASSNRGKNTEAFF
few | TRBJ2-7 | TRBV20-1 | CSASWDRAYEQYF
many | TRBJ2-5 | TRBV2 | CASRKILAETQYF
many | TRBJ1-2 | TRBV25-1 | CASSDYWHGYTF
many | TRBJ2-1 | TRBV9 | CASSVEIGGAKYNEQFF
few | TRBJ2-1 | TRBV7-2 | CASSLSGRIIHEQFF
many | TRBJ2-7 | TRBV20-1 | CSAPPEAGREQYF
many | TRBJ1-2 | TRBV7-8 | CASTLPGAGYTF
many | TRBJ1-2 | TRBV7-2 | CASSRAQRTGVNGYTF
many | TRBJ2-6 | TRBV27 | CASRSGANVLTF
many | TRBJ2-7 | TRBV5-1 | CASRSGTGEEQYF
many | TRBJ2-2 | TRBV10-3 | CAIRGTANTGELFF
many | TRBJ2-5 | TRBV20-1 | CSARDQDSARQTQYF
many | TRBJ2-5 | TRBV29-1 | CSVEGREWEETQYF
many | TRBJ2-1 | TRBV3-1 | CASSQESEIRDGEQFF
- | TRBJ2-3 | TRBV7-2 | CASSFSWQHDTQYF
many | TRBJ1-2 | TRBV5-1 | CASSKSGQPAYGYTF
many | TRBJ1-2 | TRBV7-9 | CASSPVGPIGYTF
many | TRBJ2-5 | TRBV6-5 | CASSYSGGTQYF